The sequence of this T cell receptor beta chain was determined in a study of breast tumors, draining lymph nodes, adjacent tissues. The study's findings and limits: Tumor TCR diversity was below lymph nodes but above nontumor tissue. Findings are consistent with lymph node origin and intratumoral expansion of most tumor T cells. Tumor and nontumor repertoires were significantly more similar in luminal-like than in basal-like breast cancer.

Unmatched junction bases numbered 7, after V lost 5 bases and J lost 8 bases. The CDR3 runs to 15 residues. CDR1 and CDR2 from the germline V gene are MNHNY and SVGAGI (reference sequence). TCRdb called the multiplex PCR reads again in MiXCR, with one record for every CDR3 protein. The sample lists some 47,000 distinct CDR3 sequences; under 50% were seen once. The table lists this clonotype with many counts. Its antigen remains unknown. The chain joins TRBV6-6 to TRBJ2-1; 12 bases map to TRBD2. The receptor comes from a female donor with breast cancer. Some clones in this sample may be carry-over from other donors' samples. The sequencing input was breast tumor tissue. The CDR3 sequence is CASSPTSGSGDEQFF. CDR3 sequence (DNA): TGTGCCAGCAGTCCGACTAGCGGGAGTGGCGATGAGCAGTTCTTC.